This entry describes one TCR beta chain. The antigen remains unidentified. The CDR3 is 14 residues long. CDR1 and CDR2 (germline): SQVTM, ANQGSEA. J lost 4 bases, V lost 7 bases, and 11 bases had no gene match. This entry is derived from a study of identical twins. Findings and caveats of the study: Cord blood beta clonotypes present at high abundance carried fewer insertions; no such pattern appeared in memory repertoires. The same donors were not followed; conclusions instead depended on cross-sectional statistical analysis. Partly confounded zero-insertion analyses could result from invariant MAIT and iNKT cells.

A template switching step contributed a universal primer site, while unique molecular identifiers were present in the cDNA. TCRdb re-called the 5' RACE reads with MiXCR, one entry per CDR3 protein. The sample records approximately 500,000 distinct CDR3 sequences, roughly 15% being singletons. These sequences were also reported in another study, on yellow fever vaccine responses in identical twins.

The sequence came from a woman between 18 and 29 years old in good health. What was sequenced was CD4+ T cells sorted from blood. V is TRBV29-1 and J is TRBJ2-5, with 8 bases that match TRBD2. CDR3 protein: CSAGGAERGETQYF. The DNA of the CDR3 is TGCAGCGCGGGAGGGGCCGAGAGGGGAGAGACCCAGTACTTC. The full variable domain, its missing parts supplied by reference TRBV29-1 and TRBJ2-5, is SAVISQKPSRDICQRGTSLTIQCQVDSQVTMMFWYRQQPGQSLTLIATANQGSEATYESGFVIDKFPISRPNLTFSTLTVSNMSPEDSSIYLCSAGGAERGETQYFGPGTRLLVL.